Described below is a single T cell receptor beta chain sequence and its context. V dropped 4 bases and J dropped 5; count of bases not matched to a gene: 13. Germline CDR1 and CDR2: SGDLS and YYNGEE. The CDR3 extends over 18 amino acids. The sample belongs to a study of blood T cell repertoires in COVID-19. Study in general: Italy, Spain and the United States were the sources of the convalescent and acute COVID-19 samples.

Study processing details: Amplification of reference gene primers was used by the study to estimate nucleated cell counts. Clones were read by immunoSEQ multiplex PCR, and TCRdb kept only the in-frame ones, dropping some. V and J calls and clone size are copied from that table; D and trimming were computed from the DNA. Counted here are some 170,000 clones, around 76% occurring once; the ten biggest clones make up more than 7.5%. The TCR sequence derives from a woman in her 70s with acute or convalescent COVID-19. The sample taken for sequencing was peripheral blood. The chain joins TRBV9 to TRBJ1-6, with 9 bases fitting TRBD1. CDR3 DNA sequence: TGTGCCAGCAGCCCCCGGGGACAGGGTGGGATGGATAATTCACCCCTCCACTTT. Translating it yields CASSPRGQGGMDNSPLHF.